This TCR beta chain was captured in a study of identical twins. Findings of the study overall: There was an excess of low generation probability in the out-of-frame alpha sequences that twins shared. The conclusions drew on cross-sectional statistical analysis instead of tracking the same donors.

From the 5' RACE reads, TCRdb called clonotypes with MiXCR, one entry per CDR3 protein. Seen here are approximately 700,000 distinct CDR3 sequences, 18% observed once, and the top ten hold about 12%. As concerns this clonotype: Antigen specificity is unknown.

The same data also went into a second study, on T cells expressing NK-cell markers. In that study: Seven donors tested HCMV-seropositive and one tested seronegative among the eight sequenced. An anti-gamma-delta TCR antibody was added in several experiments. It restricted sorting to alpha-beta TCR-expressing T cells.

The TCR comes from a woman in her late teens or twenties in good health. The specimen sequenced was PBMCs.

In DNA, the CDR3 is TGCAGTGCTAGTTGGGGGGTAGGGACCGGGGAGCTGTTTTTT. It translates to CSASWGVGTGELFF. J is TRBJ2-2 and V is TRBV20-1; TRBD2 might be the D (6 bases). CDR1 is DFQATT, CDR2 SNEGSKA, per germline (reference sequence). This CDR3 is built from 14 residues. Trimming stripped 3 bases from V and 5 bases from J, with 13 bases between.